The 32 T cell receptor beta chains given below trace back to one sample, sequenced in a study of CD8 T cells in Susac syndrome (dated by TCRdb to about 2019). Receptors were amplified or captured by the immunoSEQ multiplex PCR assay. RNA was extracted with the RNeasy kit and about 0.5 to 1 ug was reverse transcribed using random hexamers. TCRdb reanalyzed the raw reads on its own, using fastp at Q25 for trimming and MiXCR for clone calling, and kept in-frame beta chains. Entries that share a CDR3 protein sequence are merged under the most common genes and DNA. The sample table contains 140,000 or so distinct CDR3 sequences; only one count was recorded for roughly 95% of them. The top ten clones comprise 0.075% to 0.09% of the sample. The sequencing input was CD4+ T cells from PBMCs. The receptors derive from a human donor in good health.

The chain links TRBV20-1 to TRBJ1-2; 9 positions match TRBD1. Per the germline V gene, CDR1 is DFQATT and CDR2 is SNEGSKA (reference sequence). The V and J ends lost 6 bases and 4 bases, in that order; junction bases with no gene match: 6. The CDR3 covers 13 residues. CDR3 nucleotides: TGCAGTGCCAGGGACAGGGTTGTCTATGGCTACACCTTC. This encodes CSARDRVVYGYTF.

CDR3 DNA: TGCAGCGTTCTCAGGGCGGCAGATACGCAGTATTTT. Translation: CSVLRAADTQYF. The chain links TRBV29-1 to TRBJ2-3; tentative D call: TRBD1 (5 bases). Trimming left V 5 bases short and J 4 bases short, with 10 bases between. The CDR3 sequence is 12 residues long. Germline CDR1 SQVTM, CDR2 ANQGSEA.

V is TRBV3-1 and J is TRBJ2-1, with D possibly being TRBD2 (5 bases). V was shortened by 1 base and J by 0 bases, with 10 bases between the two germline ends. This CDR3 is built from 16 residues. CDR1 is LGHDT, CDR2 YNNKEL, per germline (reference sequence). The CDR3 nucleotides read TGTGCCAGCAGCCAAGTAACGAGCGGCTCCTACAATGAGCAGTTCTTC. Protein product: CASSQVTSGSYNEQFF.

The chain joins TRBV3-1 to TRBJ2-7; D remains ambiguous. The CDR3 totals 13 residues. Deletions cut 2 bases from V and 0 bases from J, with 5 bases between. Germline V lookup: CDR1 LGHDT, CDR2 YNNKEL (reference sequence). CDR3 sequence (DNA): TGTGCCAGCAGCCAACAGATCTCCTACGAGCAGTACTTC. Protein product: CASSQQISYEQYF.

The chain links TRBV6-1 to TRBJ1-1; D remains ambiguous. With 7 bases removed from V and 6 bases from J, the gap between germline ends came to 18 bases. The CDR3 runs to 14 residues. The germline V gene encodes CDR1 MNHNS and CDR2 SASEGT. The CDR3 DNA sequence: TGTGCCAGCACTCTAGGACCGGGCGGGGCTGAAGCTTTCTTT. It yields the protein CASTLGPGGAEAFF.

J is TRBJ2-2 and V is TRBV2; TRBD2 matches 9 bases. J lost 9 bases, V lost 1 base, and 3 bases had no gene match. Germline V gene lookup returns CDR1 SNHLY and CDR2 FYNNEI. The length of the CDR3 is 14 residues. DNA for the CDR3: TGTGCCAGCAGTGAAGGGGGACTAGCACGGGAGCTGTTTTTT. Translating gives CASSEGGLARELFF.

The V gene is TRBV5-4, the J gene TRBJ2-7; D perhaps matches TRBD2 (6 bases). V was cut by 4 bases and J by 0 bases, with 14 bases left in between. There are 15 residues in the CDR3. Germline CDR1 SGHNT, CDR2 YYREEE (reference sequence). The CDR3 spells CASSRGTASSYEQYF. CDR3 bases: TGTGCCAGCAGCCGGGGGACGGCAAGCTCCTACGAGCAGTACTTC.

This sequence joins TRBV30 and TRBJ1-1; D gene uncertain. Germline V CDR1 and CDR2: GTSNPN, SVGIG (reference sequence). V lost 2 bases to trimming and J lost 4 bases, with 11 bases between them. CDR3 length: 13 amino acids. In DNA, the CDR3 is TGTGCCTGGAGTCGAGGGTGGAGCACTGAAGCTTTCTTT. This gives the protein CAWSRGWSTEAFF.

The table lists this clonotype with a count of one. This chain joins TRBV7-9 and TRBJ2-1; possible D gene TRBD2, 5 bases. V lost 5 bases, J lost 4 bases, and 21 bases lay in between. The CDR3 consists of 17 residues. Germline loops: CDR1 SEHNR, CDR2 FQNEAQ (reference sequence). The CDR3 spells CASSLGPLVTGYNEQFF. In DNA, the CDR3 is TGTGCCAGCAGCCTGGGCCCACTAGTCACCGGATACAATGAGCAGTTCTTC.

The V and J genes are TRBV7-9 and TRBJ2-7, with 11 bases identical to TRBD1. Per germline, CDR1 SEHNR and CDR2 FQNEAQ (reference sequence). There are 17 residues in the CDR3. After removal of 2 bases from V and 3 bases from J, the junction contained 9 bases not matched to a gene. The CDR3 region is CASSLLGTGGRGYEQYF. DNA of the CDR3: TGTGCCAGCAGCTTACTTGGGACAGGGGGAAGAGGCTACGAGCAGTACTTC.

The chain employs TRBV18 and TRBJ1-2; no clear D. Germline V lookup: CDR1 KGHSH, CDR2 LQKENI. Trimming removed 3 bases from V and 2 bases from J, with 13 bases in between. The CDR3 runs 15 residues. CDR3 protein: CASSPEKGANYGYTF. The CDR3 DNA sequence: TGTGCCAGCTCACCGGAAAAGGGTGCGAACTATGGCTACACCTTC.

The chain is built from TRBV12-3 or TRBV12-4 and TRBJ2-1; 8 nucleotides line up with TRBD2. V shed 3 bases, J shed 4 bases, and the junction held 2 bases outside the gene matches. CDR3 length: 14 residues. Here the CDR3 reads CASSFTSGYNEQFF. The CDR3 DNA is TGTGCCAGCAGTTTTACTAGCGGTTACAATGAGCAGTTCTTC.

J is TRBJ2-5 and V is TRBV7-2; TRBD2 agrees at 13 bases. CDR3 length: 15 amino acids. After removal of 5 bases from V and 4 bases from J, the junction contained 4 bases not matched to a gene. CDR1 is SGHTA and CDR2 is FQGNSA in the germline V gene. CDR3 sequence: CASSHGLAGVETQYF. CDR3 DNA: TGTGCCAGCAGCCACGGACTAGCGGGAGTAGAGACCCAGTACTTC.

This chain connects TRBV20-1 to TRBJ1-2; D ambiguous. The V end lost 0 bases, the J end lost 4 bases, and 12 bases lay between the germline ends. The germline CDR1 and CDR2 sequences are DFQATT and SNEGSKA (reference sequence). The CDR3 has 14 residues. CDR3: CSARDPSNFYGYTF. The CDR3 coding sequence is TGCAGTGCTAGAGATCCCTCCAACTTCTATGGCTACACCTTC.

This sequence joins TRBV20-1 and TRBJ2-5; either TRBD1 or TRBD2 may supply D (5 bases each). Germline-derived CDR1 and CDR2 are DFQATT and SNEGSKA (reference sequence). Between the trimmed V and J ends, which lost 8 bases and 5 bases, there was a span of 21 bases. CDR3 length equals 14 residues. This CDR3 reads CSLSGTTRRETQYF. The CDR3 bases are TGCAGTTTATCCGGGACCACCCGACGGGAGACCCAGTACTTC.

The chain links TRBV7-9 to TRBJ1-2; D is undetermined. Trimming cost V 3 bases and J 5 bases, with 10 bases left between them. The CDR3 has 13 amino acids. Germline values: CDR1 SEHNR, CDR2 FQNEAQ (reference sequence). CDR3 residues: CASSFGVQYGYTF. In DNA, the CDR3 is TGTGCCAGCAGCTTCGGGGTACAATATGGCTACACCTTC. Together with reference TRBV7-9 and TRBJ1-2, the CDR3 gives the full variable domain: DTGVSQNPRHKITKRGQNVTFRCDPISEHNRLYWYRQTLGQGPEFLTYFQNEAQLEKSRLLSDRFSAERPKGSFSTLEIQRTEQGDSAMYLCASSFGVQYGYTFGSGTRLTVV.

The V gene is TRBV27, the J gene TRBJ1-5; 8 nucleotides agree with TRBD1. The CDR3 length is 15 residues. Germline CDR1 MNHEY, CDR2 SMNVEV (reference sequence). Trimming took 5 bases from V and 3 from J; bases not matched to a gene: 6. CDR3 sequence (DNA): TGTGCCAGCAGTCTCGGACAGGGACCCAATCAGCCCCAGCATTTT. This encodes CASSLGQGPNQPQHF.

The chain links TRBV12-3 or TRBV12-4 to TRBJ2-2; either TRBD1 or TRBD2 may supply D (6 bases each). This CDR3 has 14 residues. The V end lost 1 base, the J end lost 7 bases, and 10 bases lay between the germline ends. The CDR3 sequence: CASSLGGAVGELFF. CDR3 coding DNA: TGTGCCAGCAGTTTAGGGGGGGCGGTCGGGGAGCTGTTTTTT.

The chain carries TRBV5-1 and TRBJ2-3; D is possibly TRBD2 (6 bases). Germline V gene sequence: CDR1 SGHRS, CDR2 YFSETQ. CDR3 length equals 15 residues. V was trimmed by 6 bases and J by 4 bases, leaving 18 bases between them. The CDR3 here is CASTLTGERADTQYF. The CDR3 bases are TGCGCCAGCACTCTCACGGGAGAGAGGGCAGATACGCAGTATTTT.

The CDR3 loop is CASRQSGRATQYF. The CDR3 coding sequence is TGTGCCAGCAGACAAAGCGGGAGGGCCACGCAGTATTTT. The chain uses TRBV12-3 or TRBV12-4 and TRBJ2-3; 10 bases are a match to TRBD2. CDR3 length equals 13 residues. V lost 6 bases to trimming and J lost 9 bases; unmatched junction nucleotides: 6.

The rearrangement links TRBV5-6 to TRBJ2-7; 7 bases are shared with TRBD2. V gave up 3 bases and J gave up 3 bases; unmatched junction bases: 6. The CDR3 length is 14 residues. CDR1 is SGHDT, CDR2 YYEEEE, per germline. The chain's CDR3 is CASSSKSGNYEQYF. CDR3 sequence (DNA): TGTGCCAGCAGCTCAAAGAGCGGGAACTACGAGCAGTACTTC.

V is TRBV5-6 and J is TRBJ1-1; D call uncertain. V was clipped by 1 base and J by 4 bases, with 11 bases between them. Germline V CDR1 and CDR2: SGHDT, YYEEEE. This CDR3 contains 14 residues. CDR3 in DNA: TGTGCCAGCAGCTTGACAGTCCCAGGCACTGAAGCTTTCTTT. Translated, it gives CASSLTVPGTEAFF.

The rearrangement uses TRBV15 and TRBJ2-1; D may correspond to TRBD1 or TRBD2 (5 bases each). Trimming stripped 2 bases from V and 3 bases from J, with 17 bases between. Germline assignment: CDR1 LNHNV and CDR2 YYDKDF (reference sequence). The CDR3 consists of 17 residues. CDR3: CATSRPPPGRYYNEQFF. The CDR3 bases are TGTGCCACCAGCAGACCCCCCCCGGGACGGTACTACAATGAGCAGTTCTTC.

CDR3 loop: CSAIPGQGAHNEQFF. For the CDR3, the DNA is TGCAGTGCGATACCGGGACAGGGGGCCCACAATGAGCAGTTCTTC. The gene calls are TRBV20-1 and TRBJ2-1; TRBD1 matches 12 bases. This CDR3 is 15 amino acids long. CDR1 and CDR2 (germline): DFQATT, SNEGSKA (reference sequence). V trimming: 6 bases; J trimming: 5 bases; junction bases outside the gene matches: 8.

In its sample, this clonotype was seen once. The chain links TRBV3-1 to TRBJ2-1, with 8 bases matching TRBD1. V lost 6 bases, J lost 1 base, and 5 bases stayed unmatched. The CDR3 contains 15 residues. The germline CDR1 and CDR2 sequences are LGHDT and YNNKEL (reference sequence). The CDR3 coding sequence is TGTGCCAGCAGTAGGGACAGGCGATCCTACAATGAGCAGTTCTTC. This sequence encodes CASSRDRRSYNEQFF.

V gene TRBV20-1 combines with J gene TRBJ1-1; D uncertain. The ends were cut back, 1 base at V and 5 bases at J, with 11 bases in the middle. Germline V lookup: CDR1 DFQATT, CDR2 SNEGSKA (reference sequence). The CDR3 is made up of 13 amino acids. The CDR3 sequence: CSARAPVGTEAFF. The CDR3 nucleotides are TGCAGTGCTAGAGCTCCGGTCGGGACTGAAGCTTTCTTT.

A single count supports this clonotype. The gene calls are TRBV3-1 and TRBJ1-3; D uncertain. The V gene's germline CDR1 is LGHDT and CDR2 YNNKEL (reference sequence). The CDR3 has 16 amino acids. V was pared by 1 base and J by 0 bases, with 10 bases between. DNA for the CDR3: TGTGCCAGCAGCCAAGCCCGGGGTCCCTCTGGAAACACCATATATTTT. This translates into CASSQARGPSGNTIYF.

The rearrangement joins TRBV12-3 or TRBV12-4 to TRBJ1-4; D is possibly TRBD1 (5 bases). CDR3 length: 12 amino acids. Trimming took 8 bases from V and 4 from J, leaving 8 bases between them. The CDR3 loop is CASGDVNEKLFF. The CDR3, as DNA: TGTGCCAGCGGGGACGTTAATGAAAAACTGTTTTTT.

The V and J genes are TRBV3-1 and TRBJ1-5; D gene uncertain. This CDR3 region has 13 residues. V was cut by 0 bases and J by 11 bases, with 11 bases left in between. Germline CDR1 and CDR2: LGHDT and YNNKEL (reference sequence). The CDR3: CASSQDREGAQHF. DNA of the CDR3: TGTGCCAGCAGCCAAGATAGGGAGGGAGCCCAGCATTTT. The full variable domain, in which reference TRBV3-1 and TRBJ1-5 provide the parts outside the CDR3, is DTAVSQTPKYLVTQMGNDKSIKCEQNLGHDTMYWYKQDSKKFLKIMFSYNNKELIINETVPNRFSPKSPDKAHLNLHINSLELGDSAVYFCASSQDREGAQHFGDGTRLSIL.

This sequence joins TRBV20-1 and TRBJ1-2; unclear D gene. V was shortened by 5 bases and J by 2 bases, with 15 bases between the two germline ends. Germline V gene lookup returns CDR1 DFQATT and CDR2 SNEGSKA (reference sequence). The CDR3 loop spans 14 amino acids. CDR3 protein: CSAPRRGINYGYTF. In DNA form, the CDR3 reads TGCAGTGCTCCTCGACGCGGGATAAACTATGGCTACACCTTC.

This chain connects TRBV10-3 to TRBJ2-1; 13 bases agree with TRBD2. CDR3 length: 22 residues. CDR1 and CDR2 from the germline V gene are ENHRY and SYGVKD. The junction had 16 bases not matched to a gene; V was cut back by 0 bases and J by 2 bases. CDR3 in DNA: TGTGCCATCAGTGAGTCTGGGCGAAGGACTAGCGGGAGAGGGCAACCCTACAATGAGCAGTTCTTC. Its translation: CAISESGRRTSGRGQPYNEQFF.

This clonotype was picked up one time. The CDR3 reads CASSLAGVTSGSSYEQYF. The CDR3 bases are TGTGCCAGCAGCTTAGCAGGGGTGACTAGCGGGAGCTCCTACGAGCAGTACTTC. This chain connects TRBV7-9 to TRBJ2-7, with 12 nucleotides matching TRBD2. The length of the CDR3 is 18 residues. Germline CDR1 and CDR2: SEHNR and FQNEAQ (reference sequence). Trimming took 0 bases from V and 0 from J; bases not matched to a gene: 6.